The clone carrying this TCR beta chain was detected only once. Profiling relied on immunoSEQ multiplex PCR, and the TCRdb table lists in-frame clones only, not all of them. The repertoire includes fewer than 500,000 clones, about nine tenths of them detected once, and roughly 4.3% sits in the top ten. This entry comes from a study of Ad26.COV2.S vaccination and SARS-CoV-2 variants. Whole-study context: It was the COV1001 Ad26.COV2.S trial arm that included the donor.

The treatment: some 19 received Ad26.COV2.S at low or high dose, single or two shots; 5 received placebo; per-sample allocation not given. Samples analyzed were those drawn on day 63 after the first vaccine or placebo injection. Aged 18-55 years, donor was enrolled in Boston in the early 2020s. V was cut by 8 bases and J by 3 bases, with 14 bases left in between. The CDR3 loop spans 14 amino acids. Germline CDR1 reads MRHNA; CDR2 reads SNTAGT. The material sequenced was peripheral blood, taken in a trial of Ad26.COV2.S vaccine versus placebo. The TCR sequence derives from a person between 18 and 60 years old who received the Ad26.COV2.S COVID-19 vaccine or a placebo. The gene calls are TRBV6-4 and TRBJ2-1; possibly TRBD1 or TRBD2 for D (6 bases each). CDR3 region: CASRGGSDYNEQFF. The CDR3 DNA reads TGTGCCAGCCGAGGGGGGAGTGACTACAATGAGCAGTTCTTC.